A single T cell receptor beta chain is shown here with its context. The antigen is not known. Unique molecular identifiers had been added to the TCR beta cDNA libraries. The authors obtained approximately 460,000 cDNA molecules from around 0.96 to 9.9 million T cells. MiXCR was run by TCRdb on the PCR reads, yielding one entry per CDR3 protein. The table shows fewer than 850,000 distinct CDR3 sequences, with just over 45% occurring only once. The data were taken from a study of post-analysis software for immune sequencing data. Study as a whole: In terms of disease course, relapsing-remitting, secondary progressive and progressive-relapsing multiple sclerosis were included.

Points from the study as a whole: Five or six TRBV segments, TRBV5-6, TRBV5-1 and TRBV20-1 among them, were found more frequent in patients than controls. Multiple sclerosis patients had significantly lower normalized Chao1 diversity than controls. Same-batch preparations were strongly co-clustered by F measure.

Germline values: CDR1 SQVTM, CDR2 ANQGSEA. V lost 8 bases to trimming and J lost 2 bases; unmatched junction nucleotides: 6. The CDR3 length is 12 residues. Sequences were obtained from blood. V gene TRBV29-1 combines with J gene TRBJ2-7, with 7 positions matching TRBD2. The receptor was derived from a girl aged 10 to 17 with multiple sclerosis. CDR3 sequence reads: CSWAAGPYEQYF. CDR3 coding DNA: TGCAGCTGGGCAGCGGGACCCTACGAGCAGTACTTC.